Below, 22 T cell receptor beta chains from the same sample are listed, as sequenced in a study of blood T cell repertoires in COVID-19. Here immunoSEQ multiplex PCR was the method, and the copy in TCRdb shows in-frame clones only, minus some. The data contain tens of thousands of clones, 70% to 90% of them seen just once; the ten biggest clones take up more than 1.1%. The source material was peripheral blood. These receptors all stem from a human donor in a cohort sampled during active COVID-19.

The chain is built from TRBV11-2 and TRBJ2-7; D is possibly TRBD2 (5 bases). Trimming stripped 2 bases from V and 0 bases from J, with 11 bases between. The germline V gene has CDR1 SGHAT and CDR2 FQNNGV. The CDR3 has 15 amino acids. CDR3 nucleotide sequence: TGTGCCAGCAGCTTAAGCGAGCTAGCCTCCTACGAGCAGTACTTC. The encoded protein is CASSLSELASYEQYF. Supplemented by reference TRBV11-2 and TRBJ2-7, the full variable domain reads EAGVAQSPRYKIIEKRQSVAFWCNPISGHATLYWYQQILGQGPKLLIQFQNNGVVDDSQLPKDRFSAERLKGVDSTLKIQPAKLEDSAVYLCASSLSELASYEQYFGPGTRLTVT.

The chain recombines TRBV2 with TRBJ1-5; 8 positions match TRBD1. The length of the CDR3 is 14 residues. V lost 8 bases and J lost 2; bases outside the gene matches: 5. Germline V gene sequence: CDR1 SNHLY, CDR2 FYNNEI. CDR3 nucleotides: TGTGCCAGCGGGCTGACAGGGGGCAATCAGCCCCAGCATTTT. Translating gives CASGLTGGNQPQHF.

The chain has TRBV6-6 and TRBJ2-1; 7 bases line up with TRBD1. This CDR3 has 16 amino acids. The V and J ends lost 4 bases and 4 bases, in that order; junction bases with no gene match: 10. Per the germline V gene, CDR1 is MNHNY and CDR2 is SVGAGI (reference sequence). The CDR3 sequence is CASSFNRGFQYNEQFF. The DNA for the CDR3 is TGTGCCAGCAGTTTCAACAGGGGCTTCCAATACAATGAGCAGTTCTTC.

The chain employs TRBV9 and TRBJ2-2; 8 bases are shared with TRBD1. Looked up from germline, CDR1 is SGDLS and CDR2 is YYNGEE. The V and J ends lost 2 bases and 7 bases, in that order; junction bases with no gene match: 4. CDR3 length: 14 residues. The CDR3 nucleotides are TGTGCCAGCAGCGTCCAGGGGGCAAACGGGGAGCTGTTTTTT. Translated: CASSVQGANGELFF. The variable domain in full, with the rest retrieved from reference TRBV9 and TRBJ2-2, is DSGVTQTPKHLITATGQRVTLRCSPRSGDLSVYWYQQSLDQGLQFLIQYYNGEERAKGNILERFSAQQFPDLHSELNLSSLELGDSALYFCASSVQGANGELFFGEGSRLTVL.

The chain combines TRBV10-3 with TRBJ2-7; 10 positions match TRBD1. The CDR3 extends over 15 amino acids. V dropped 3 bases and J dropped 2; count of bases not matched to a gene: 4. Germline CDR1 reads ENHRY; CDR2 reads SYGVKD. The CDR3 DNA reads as TGTGCCATCAGTGATTCGGACAGGGGGACCTACGAGCAGTACGTC. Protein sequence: CAISDSDRGTYEQYV.

The CDR3 DNA is TGTGCCAGCAGCTTAAGTGGGGGAGGTAATTCACCCCTCCACTTT. Translating gives CASSLSGGGNSPLHF. The chain couples TRBV7-2 to TRBJ1-6; possible D gene TRBD1, 5 bases. CDR1 is SGHTA, CDR2 FQGNSA, per germline. V gave up 2 bases and J gave up 6 bases, with 11 bases separating them. The CDR3 sequence is 15 residues long.

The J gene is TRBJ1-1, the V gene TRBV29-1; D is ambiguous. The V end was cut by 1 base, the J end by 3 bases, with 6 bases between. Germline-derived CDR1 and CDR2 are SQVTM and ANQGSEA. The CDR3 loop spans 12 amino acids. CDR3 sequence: CSVEVGHTEAFF. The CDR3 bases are TGCAGCGTTGAAGTTGGGCACACTGAAGCTTTCTTT.

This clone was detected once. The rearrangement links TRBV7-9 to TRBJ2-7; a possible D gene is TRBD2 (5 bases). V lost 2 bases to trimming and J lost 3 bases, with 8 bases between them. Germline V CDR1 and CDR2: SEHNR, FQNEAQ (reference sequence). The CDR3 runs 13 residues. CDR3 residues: CASSLLAGYEQYF. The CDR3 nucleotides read TGTGCCAGCAGCTTACTCGCGGGCTACGAGCAGTACTTC.

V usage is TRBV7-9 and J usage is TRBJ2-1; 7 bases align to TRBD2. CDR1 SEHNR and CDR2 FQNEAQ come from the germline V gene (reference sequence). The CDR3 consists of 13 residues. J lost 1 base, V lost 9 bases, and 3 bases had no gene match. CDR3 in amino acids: CASLGGSYNEQFF. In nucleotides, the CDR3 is TGTGCCAGTCTCGGGGGGTCCTACAATGAGCAGTTCTTC.

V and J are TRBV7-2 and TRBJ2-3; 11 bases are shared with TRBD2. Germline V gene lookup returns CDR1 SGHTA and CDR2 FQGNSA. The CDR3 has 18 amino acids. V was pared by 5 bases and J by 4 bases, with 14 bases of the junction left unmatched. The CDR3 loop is CASSPNLAGGLPPDTQYF. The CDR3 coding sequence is TGTGCCAGCAGCCCCAATTTAGCGGGAGGGCTTCCCCCAGATACGCAGTATTTT.

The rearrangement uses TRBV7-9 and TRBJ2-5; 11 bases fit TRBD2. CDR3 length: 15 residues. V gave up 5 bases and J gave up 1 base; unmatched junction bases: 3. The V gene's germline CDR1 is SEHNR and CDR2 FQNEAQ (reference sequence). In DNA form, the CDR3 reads TGTGCCAGCAGCCCCGGGACTAGCGGCCAAGAGACCCAGTACTTC. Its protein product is CASSPGTSGQETQYF.

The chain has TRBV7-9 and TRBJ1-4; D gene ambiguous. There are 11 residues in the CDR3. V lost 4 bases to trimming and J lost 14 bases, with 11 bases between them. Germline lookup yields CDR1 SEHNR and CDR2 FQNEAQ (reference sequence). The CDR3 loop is CASSSSHSLFF. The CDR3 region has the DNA TGTGCCAGCAGCTCGAGCCATTCCCTGTTTTTT.

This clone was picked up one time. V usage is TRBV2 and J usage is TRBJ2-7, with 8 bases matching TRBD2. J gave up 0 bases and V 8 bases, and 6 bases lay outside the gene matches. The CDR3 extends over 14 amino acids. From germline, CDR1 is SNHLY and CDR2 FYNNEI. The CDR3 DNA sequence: TGTGCCAGCCGGGAGGGGCTGAGCTCCTACGAGCAGTACGTC. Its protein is CASREGLSSYEQYV.

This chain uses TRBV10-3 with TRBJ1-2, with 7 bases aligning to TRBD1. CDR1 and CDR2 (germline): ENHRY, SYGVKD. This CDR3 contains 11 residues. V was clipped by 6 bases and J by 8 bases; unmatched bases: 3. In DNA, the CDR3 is TGTGCCATCAGCAGGGGACAGGGCTACACCTTC. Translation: CAISRGQGYTF.

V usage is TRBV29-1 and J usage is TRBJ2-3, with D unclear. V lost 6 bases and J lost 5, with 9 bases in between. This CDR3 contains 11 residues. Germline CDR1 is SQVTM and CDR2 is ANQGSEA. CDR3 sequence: CSVEMEDTQYF. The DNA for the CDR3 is TGCAGCGTGGAGATGGAAGATACGCAGTATTTT.

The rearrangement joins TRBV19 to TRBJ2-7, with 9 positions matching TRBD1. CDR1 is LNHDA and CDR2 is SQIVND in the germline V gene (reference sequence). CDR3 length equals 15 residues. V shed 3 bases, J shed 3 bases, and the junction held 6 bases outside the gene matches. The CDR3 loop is CASSIQKTGGYEQYF. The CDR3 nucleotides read TGTGCCAGTAGTATCCAGAAGACAGGGGGCTACGAGCAGTACTTC.

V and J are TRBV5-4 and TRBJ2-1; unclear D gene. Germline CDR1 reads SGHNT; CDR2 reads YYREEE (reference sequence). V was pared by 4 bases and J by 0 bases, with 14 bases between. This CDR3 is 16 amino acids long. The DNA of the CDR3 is TGTGCCAGCAGCCAAGCCCTAGGAGACTCCTACAATGAGCAGTTCTTC. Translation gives CASSQALGDSYNEQFF.

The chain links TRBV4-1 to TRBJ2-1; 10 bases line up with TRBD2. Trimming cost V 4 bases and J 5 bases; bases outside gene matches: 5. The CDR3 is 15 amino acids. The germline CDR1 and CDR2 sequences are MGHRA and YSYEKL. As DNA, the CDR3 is TGCGCCAGCAGCCCACGGACTAGCGGCAACAATGAGCAGTTCTTC. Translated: CASSPRTSGNNEQFF.

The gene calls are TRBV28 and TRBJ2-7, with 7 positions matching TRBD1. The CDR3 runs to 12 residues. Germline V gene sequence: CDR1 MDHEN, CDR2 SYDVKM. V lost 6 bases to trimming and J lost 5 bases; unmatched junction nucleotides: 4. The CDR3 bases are TGTGCCAGCAGCCTCGACAGGGACGAGCAGTACTTC. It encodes CASSLDRDEQYF.

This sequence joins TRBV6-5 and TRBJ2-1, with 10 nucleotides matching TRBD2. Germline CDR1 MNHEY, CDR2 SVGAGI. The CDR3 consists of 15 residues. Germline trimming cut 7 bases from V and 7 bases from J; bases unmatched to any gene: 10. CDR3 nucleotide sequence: TGTGCCAGCATCCTTGGCGGGACTAGCGTAAATGAGCAGTTCTTC. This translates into CASILGGTSVNEQFF.

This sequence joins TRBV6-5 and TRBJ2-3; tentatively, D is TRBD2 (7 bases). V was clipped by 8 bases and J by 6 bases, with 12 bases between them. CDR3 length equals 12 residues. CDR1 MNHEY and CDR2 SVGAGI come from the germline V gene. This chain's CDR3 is CASGRGEDTQYF. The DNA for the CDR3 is TGTGCCAGCGGGAGGGGGGAGGATACGCAGTATTTT.

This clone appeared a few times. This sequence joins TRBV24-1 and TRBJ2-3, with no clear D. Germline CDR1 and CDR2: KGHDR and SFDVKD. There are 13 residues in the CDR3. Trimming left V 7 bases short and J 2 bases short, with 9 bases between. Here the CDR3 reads CATSEALTDTQYF. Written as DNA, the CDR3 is TGTGCCACCAGCGAGGCTCTCACAGATACGCAGTATTTT.